The rows below give T cell receptor beta chains drawn from one sample of a study of T cell responses to AZD1222 COVID-19 vaccine. TCRdb keeps only in-frame clones here, not all; method: immunoSEQ multiplex PCR. The sample carries some 86,000 clones, approximately 80% recorded once. Sample: peripheral blood, taken on day 0 of AZD1222 vaccination. The receptors originated from an adult in good health. Both conserved end residues are part of each CDR3. The D gene is left open where the match is weak. Some rows have no size entry. The others give once, few or many, or a class for an expanded clone.

j_call	clone_size	d_call	v_call	cdr3_aa	cdr3_nt
TRBJ1-2	-	-	TRBV3-1/TRBV3-2	CASSQEGRADLGNYGYTF	TGTGCCAGCAGCCAAGAAGGGAGGGCCGACCTGGGTAACTATGGCTACACCTTC
TRBJ2-2	-	-	TRBV27	CASSFEGGELFF	TGTGCCAGCAGTTTTGAAGGCGGGGAGCTGTTTTTT
TRBJ2-3	-	-	TRBV5-1	CASREATDTQYF	TGCGCCAGCCGGGAAGCCACAGATACGCAGTATTTT
TRBJ2-3	-	-	TRBV7-9	CASSTTSSPDTQYF	TGTGCCAGCAGCACTACCTCCTCCCCAGATACGCAGTATTTT
TRBJ2-1	once	-	TRBV7-9	CASSLVRNNEQFF	TGTGCCAGCAGCTTAGTCCGTAACAATGAGCAGTTCTTC
TRBJ2-5	-	-	TRBV5-1	CASSAGLLETQYF	TGCGCCAGCAGCGCGGGGTTACTTGAGACCCAGTACTTC
TRBJ2-1	-	-	TRBV10-2	CASSESGGLVNEQFF	TGCGCCAGCAGTGAGTCGGGGGGGCTGGTCAATGAGCAGTTCTTC
TRBJ1-1	-	-	TRBV5-6	CASSYLSRGHFNTEAFF	TGTGCCAGCAGCTATTTAAGCCGGGGACACTTCAACACTGAAGCTTTCTTT
TRBJ1-3	once	-	TRBV7-2	CASSGGAGNTIYF	TGTGCCAGTAGTGGCGGGGCTGGAAACACCATATATTTT
TRBJ1-6	-	TRBD1	TRBV6-5	CASRPGTGGVTLHF	TGTGCCAGCAGACCCGGGACAGGGGGCGTAACCCTCCACTTT
TRBJ2-3	once	-	TRBV19	CASTGRRSTDTQYF	TGTGCCAGTACGGGGAGGCGGAGCACAGATACGCAGTATTTT
TRBJ1-5	few	-	TRBV28	CASSPGRHNQPQHF	TGTGCCAGCAGCCCGGGACGGCACAATCAGCCCCAGCATTTT
TRBJ1-5	-	-	TRBV30	CAWSVLSNQPQHF	TGTGCCTGGAGTGTACTAAGCAATCAGCCCCAGCATTTT
TRBJ2-1	few	-	TRBV30	CAWKTYNEQFF	TGTGCCTGGAAGACCTACAATGAGCAGTTCTTC
TRBJ2-3	-	-	TRBV5-4	CASSTDPQYTDTQYF	TGTGCCAGCAGTACCGACCCACAATACACAGATACGCAGTATTTT
TRBJ1-5	-	-	TRBV5-4	CASSLSGAPGQPQHF	TGTGCCAGCAGCTTATCGGGGGCCCCCGGGCAGCCCCAGCATTTT
TRBJ1-5	-	-	TRBV6-2/TRBV6-3	CASSYRRAYSNQPQHF	TGTGCCAGCAGTTACAGGAGGGCTTATAGCAATCAGCCCCAGCATTTT
TRBJ2-7	-	TRBD1	TRBV7-8	CASSPRPGQDYEQYF	TGTGCCAGCAGCCCGCGACCGGGACAGGACTACGAGCAGTACTTC
TRBJ1-1	-	TRBD1	TRBV19	CASSIEGQLNTEAFF	TGTGCCAGTAGTATAGAGGGACAGCTGAACACTGAAGCTTTCTTT
TRBJ1-6	-	-	TRBV28	CASSSNPVDSPLHF	TGTGCCAGCAGTTCCAACCCAGTAGATTCACCCCTCCACTTT
TRBJ1-2	-	-	TRBV20-1	CSARPNYGYTF	TGCAGTGCTAGACCCAACTATGGCTACACCTTC
TRBJ1-6	-	-	TRBV6-5	CAVSYNSPLHF	TGTGCCGTGTCGTATAATTCACCCCTCCACTTT
TRBJ1-5	once	-	TRBV30	CAWSAGQLHSNQPQHF	TGTGCCTGGAGTGCAGGACAGCTTCATAGCAATCAGCCCCAGCATTTT
TRBJ1-3	-	-	TRBV11-2	CASSVGPLGNTIYF	TGTGCCAGCAGCGTAGGACCGCTTGGAAACACCATATATTTT
TRBJ1-2	-	-	TRBV4-1	CASSPIGQHSNYGYTF	TGCGCCAGCAGCCCCATCGGACAGCACTCTAACTATGGCTACACCTTC